A selection of T cell receptor beta chains follows, all from one sample in a study of CD8 T cells in Susac syndrome. TCRdb redid the calling of the immunoSEQ multiplex PCR reads with MiXCR, one entry per CDR3 protein. This table holds about 52,000 distinct CDR3 sequences, around 93% found once. The specimen sequenced was CD8+ T cells from PBMCs. Source of these receptors: a human donor with multiple sclerosis. CDR3s include the opening cysteine and the closing phenylalanine or tryptophan. The order of the fields is CDR3 protein, J gene, V gene.

CDR3 protein: CASSEDSNNSPLHF
J gene: TRBJ1-6
V gene: TRBV9

CDR3 protein: CASSQGQGRNEQFF
J gene: TRBJ2-1
V gene: TRBV3-1

CDR3 protein: CASSLWDRNYEQYF
J gene: TRBJ2-7
V gene: TRBV28

CDR3 protein: CASSQGEYSGNTIYF
J gene: TRBJ1-3
V gene: TRBV4-1

CDR3 protein: CASSLGTGGVYGYTF
J gene: TRBJ1-2
V gene: TRBV5-1

CDR3 protein: CASSETGTGGIPDTQYF
J gene: TRBJ2-3
V gene: TRBV7-3

CDR3 protein: CASGGSGAHTEAFF
J gene: TRBJ1-1
V gene: TRBV27

CDR3 protein: CASKPGQGHEQYF
J gene: TRBJ2-7
V gene: TRBV28

CDR3 protein: CASSLWTVHTGELFF
J gene: TRBJ2-2
V gene: TRBV5-1

CDR3 protein: CASSGAWGFQPQHF
J gene: TRBJ1-5
V gene: TRBV2

CDR3 protein: CASSFTRDRGANTGELFF
J gene: TRBJ2-2
V gene: TRBV7-4

CDR3 protein: CATGMTPYNSPLHF
J gene: TRBJ1-6
V gene: TRBV4-3

CDR3 protein: CASSALLDPYGYTF
J gene: TRBJ1-2
V gene: TRBV7-9

CDR3 protein: CASSQDEGSYGYTF
J gene: TRBJ1-2
V gene: TRBV4-3

CDR3 protein: CATRTGTDTQYF
J gene: TRBJ2-3
V gene: TRBV6-5

CDR3 protein: CASRGEPIYEQYF
J gene: TRBJ2-7
V gene: TRBV6-1

CDR3 protein: CSVDETGKETQYF
J gene: TRBJ2-5
V gene: TRBV29-1

CDR3 protein: CASTDWGGYNDGYTF
J gene: TRBJ1-2
V gene: TRBV19

CDR3 protein: CASSSRDSSGNTIYF
J gene: TRBJ1-3
V gene: TRBV7-6

CDR3 protein: CASSFQTEAFF
J gene: TRBJ1-1
V gene: TRBV7-9

CDR3 protein: CASSPPRPANTGELFF
J gene: TRBJ2-2
V gene: TRBV7-9

CDR3 protein: CASSTWTDSPLHF
J gene: TRBJ1-6
V gene: TRBV7-9

CDR3 protein: CASSRYPGTEETQYF
J gene: TRBJ2-5
V gene: TRBV5-6

CDR3 protein: CASSRAGGPLTTQYF
J gene: TRBJ2-3
V gene: TRBV6-5

CDR3 protein: CASSQEIGDNYGYTF
J gene: TRBJ1-2
V gene: TRBV4-3

CDR3 protein: CATRDRDNQPQHF
J gene: TRBJ1-5
V gene: TRBV10-3

CDR3 protein: CAWTGAKNIQYF
J gene: TRBJ2-4
V gene: TRBV30

CDR3 protein: CASSPRTSGSQNNEQFF
J gene: TRBJ2-1
V gene: TRBV4-3

CDR3 protein: CASRLRGKLSEAFF
J gene: TRBJ1-1
V gene: TRBV6-1

CDR3 protein: CAILPEKGRGEQFF
J gene: TRBJ2-1
V gene: TRBV10-3

CDR3 protein: CASSPGTGVPSNQPQHF
J gene: TRBJ1-5
V gene: TRBV2

CDR3 protein: CSVEQGEGYEQYF
J gene: TRBJ2-7
V gene: TRBV29-1

CDR3 protein: CASSHGTGAYYEQYF
J gene: TRBJ2-7
V gene: TRBV6-6

CDR3 protein: CASSLAGLAGFADTQYF
J gene: TRBJ2-3
V gene: TRBV5-1

CDR3 protein: CASDPLAGGPGELFF
J gene: TRBJ2-2
V gene: TRBV2

CDR3 protein: CASSLGWAWGIVYEQFF
J gene: TRBJ2-1
V gene: TRBV28

CDR3 protein: CASSLVRGPVDTIYF
J gene: TRBJ1-3
V gene: TRBV11-2

CDR3 protein: CASSQAFGDGQSTGELFF
J gene: TRBJ2-2
V gene: TRBV14

CDR3 protein: CASSLWTSLETQYF
J gene: TRBJ2-5
V gene: TRBV13

CDR3 protein: CASTDGGWSNQPQHF
J gene: TRBJ1-5
V gene: TRBV2

CDR3 protein: CATHPEGGYGYTF
J gene: TRBJ1-2
V gene: TRBV19

CDR3 protein: CASSLAPPNYEQYF
J gene: TRBJ2-7
V gene: TRBV7-6

CDR3 protein: CASSLPGPTYEQYF
J gene: TRBJ2-7
V gene: TRBV7-9

CDR3 protein: CASSEPGQGHEQYF
J gene: TRBJ2-7
V gene: TRBV25-1

CDR3 protein: CASSPSQGARSYEQYF
J gene: TRBJ2-7
V gene: TRBV27

CDR3 protein: CASSPGTDYGYTF
J gene: TRBJ1-2
V gene: TRBV27

CDR3 protein: CASSETGVEEETQYF
J gene: TRBJ2-5
V gene: TRBV2

CDR3 protein: CASGQWDIQYF
J gene: TRBJ2-4
V gene: TRBV19

CDR3 protein: CASSWGGGNQPQHF
J gene: TRBJ1-5
V gene: TRBV27

CDR3 protein: CASSGTSGTDTQYF
J gene: TRBJ2-3
V gene: TRBV9

CDR3 protein: CASSDLQGRGEQYF
J gene: TRBJ2-7
V gene: TRBV2

CDR3 protein: CASSSPNSRTSFSYEQYF
J gene: TRBJ2-7
V gene: TRBV7-9

CDR3 protein: CASSFGGANYGYTF
J gene: TRBJ1-2
V gene: TRBV27

CDR3 protein: CASSPSVAPRGYTF
J gene: TRBJ1-2
V gene: TRBV27